This entry concerns a single TCR beta chain. This clonotype was observed a handful of times. Its cognate antigen has yet to be identified. Per-base qualities were not stored, and no clone one base away is much larger. This sample was included in a study of blood T cells in healthy people across ages (dated by TCRdb to about 2015). Looking at the study overall: In model experiments, template switching captured roughly one uniquely barcoded TCR beta cDNA molecule for every two T cells. Age-related changes in TCR beta repertoire diversity were measured in the study by deep sequencing normalized with unique cDNA molecular identifiers. The donors were divided into four age groups: young (average approximately 16 years), middle-aged (roughly 40), aged (about 60) and long-lived (roughly 86). To avoid experimental bias, donors of different ages were spread randomly across the sequencing lanes. Using the same blood draw, the study looked at two additional independent replicas of 1 million unique cDNA reads for two donors, one aged 18 to 30 and the other aged 80 or older.

Donors were a few dozen systemically healthy Caucasian individuals from Russia aged roughly 6 to 100 years. Around 9.7 milliliters of peripheral blood were collected from each donor into EDTA-treated Vacutainer tubes. Ficoll-Paque density-gradient centrifugation was used to isolate PBMCs, with at least 7 million per sample. Trizol reagent was used to extract total RNA from the PBMCs, yielding at least 5 micrograms per sample. For every donor, an aliquot of PBMCs went through flow cytometry to measure the percentages of naive CD45RAhigh/CD27high T cells. What the study reported, not specific to this receptor: Observed TCR beta diversity per million T cells fell roughly linearly with age, and a significant reduction was already apparent by age about 38. Since profiling was done on bulk unsorted PBMCs, naive and antigen-experienced compartments could not be conclusively compared. Because the CMV infection status of the donors was unknown, age-related changes in expanded clonotypes may potentially have been confounded. The long-lived group showed more naive CD4+ T cells, fewer expanded clones and increased TCR diversity than the aged group, suggesting age selection. A strong correlation was found between observed TCR beta diversity and the percentage of naive T cells measured by flow cytometry. Estimates of total diversity based on one million sequenced T cells were considered lower bounds and underestimates.

The protocol used for the library was 5' RACE. TCRdb lists the instrument as Illumina HiSeq 2500. A second PCR of 7 to 11 cycles was performed with a sample-barcoded 5' primer and a J-beta primer mix. Each TCR beta cDNA molecule received a unique molecular identifier from a template-switch 5' adaptor carrying 12 random nucleotides. Each sample yielded at least 3 million CDR3-containing paired-end reads. All of the RNA was converted into first-strand cDNA using the Mint cDNA synthesis kit, with a TRBC-specific oligonucleotide serving as the primer. All cDNA was treated with uracil-DNA glycosylase and then went through a first 18-cycle PCR with the universal primers M1SS and BC2_uni_R. The authors processed their data as follows. For normalization, 1 million high-quality reads were randomly selected from each sample, with every read carrying a distinct molecular identifier. Instead of being binned into consensus sequences, reads with shared molecular identifiers were discarded. MiTCR, set to a Q25 quality threshold and the strictest error-elimination algorithm, was used for CDR3 identification, clonotype clustering and error correction. A nonparametric unseen species model with Euler transformation was used to estimate a lower bound on total TCR beta diversity. Starting from the raw public reads, TCRdb applied fastp trimming at Q25, assembled clones with MiXCR and retained in-frame beta chains. Entries are consolidated by CDR3 protein sequence, retaining the most common genes and DNA. These V and J calls rely on TCRdb rather than the paper's analysis. The sample table lists roughly 2 million distinct CDR3 sequences, about 50% of them with a count of one. The ten largest make up approximately 2% of the sample.

This clonotype was obtained from a woman in her 40s in good health. Sequencing was performed on blood.

The CDR3 reads as follows: CSVEGRYGGSGANVLTF. The DNA sequence is TGCAGCGTTGAAGGGCGATACGGGGGCTCTGGGGCCAACGTCCTGACTTTC. The sequence joins TRBV29-1 to TRBJ2-6; a tentative D call is TRBD2 (6 bases match). The germline V gene encodes CDR1 SQVTM and CDR2 ANQGSEA. The germline ends are 13 bases apart after V is trimmed by 1 base and J by 0 bases. The CDR3 runs 17 residues from the cysteine to the phenylalanine. The retained sequence is limited to the CDR3, 51 bases, with the frame set at the first base.